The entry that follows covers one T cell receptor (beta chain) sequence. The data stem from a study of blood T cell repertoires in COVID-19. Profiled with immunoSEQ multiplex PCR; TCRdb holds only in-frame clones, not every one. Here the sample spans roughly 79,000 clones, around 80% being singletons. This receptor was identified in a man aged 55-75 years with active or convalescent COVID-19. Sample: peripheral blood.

The CDR3 bases are TGCGCCAGCAGCTCAGGTGGGAGCAATCAGCCCCAGCATTTT. This sequence encodes CASSSGGSNQPQHF. V gene TRBV5-1 combines with J gene TRBJ1-5; D not resolved. CDR1 and CDR2 (germline): SGHRS, YFSETQ. There are 14 residues in the CDR3. Deletions cut 3 bases from V and 1 base from J, with 8 bases between. Based on the CDR3 plus reference TRBV5-1 and TRBJ1-5, the full variable domain is KAGVTQTPRYLIKTRGQQVTLSCSPISGHRSVSWYQQTPGQGLQFLFEYFSETQRNKGNFPGRFSGRQFSNSRSEMNVSTLELGDSALYLCASSSGGSNQPQHFGDGTRLSIL.